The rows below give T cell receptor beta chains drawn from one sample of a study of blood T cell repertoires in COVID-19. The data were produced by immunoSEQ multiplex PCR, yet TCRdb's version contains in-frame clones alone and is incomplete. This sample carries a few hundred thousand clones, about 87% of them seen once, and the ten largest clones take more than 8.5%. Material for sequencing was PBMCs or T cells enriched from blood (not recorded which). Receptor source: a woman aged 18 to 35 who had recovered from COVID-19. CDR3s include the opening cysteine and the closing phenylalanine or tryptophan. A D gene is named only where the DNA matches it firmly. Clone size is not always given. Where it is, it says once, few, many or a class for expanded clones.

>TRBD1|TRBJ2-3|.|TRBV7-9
TGTGCCAGCAGCCTGGCCGGGACAGTCACAGATACGCAGTATTTT
CASSLAGTVTDTQYF
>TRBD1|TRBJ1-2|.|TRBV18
TGTGCCAGCTCACCATACCTACAGGGGATGGGCTATGGCTACACCTTC
CASSPYLQGMGYGYTF
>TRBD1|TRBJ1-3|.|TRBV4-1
TGCGCCAGCAGCCTCAGATTAAGGACAGGCGTCTCTGGAAACACCATATATTTT
CASSLRLRTGVSGNTIYF
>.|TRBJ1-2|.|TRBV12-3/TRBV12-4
TGTGCCAGCAGTTTAGGCAGTAACTATGGCTACACCTTC
CASSLGSNYGYTF
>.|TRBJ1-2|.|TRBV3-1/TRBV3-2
TGTGCCAGCAGCCAAGGCCCGGTACAGGGTAGTGGCTACACCTTC
CASSQGPVQGSGYTF
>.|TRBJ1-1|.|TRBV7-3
TGTGCCAGCAGCTTAGTTTGTGGCGTCAGGGTGGGTACTGAAGCTTTCTTT
CASSLVCGVRVGTEAFF
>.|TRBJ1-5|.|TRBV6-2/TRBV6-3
TGTGCCAGCAGCCCACTAGCGGGGGTTCAGCCCCAGCATTTT
CASSPLAGVQPQHF
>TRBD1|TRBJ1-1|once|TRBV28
TGTGCCAGCAGGCCCACAGGGGCCCTGGTTGCTTTCTTT
CASRPTGALVAFF
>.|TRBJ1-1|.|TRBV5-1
TGCGCCAGCAGCCCGGGACAGAACACTGAAGCTTTCTTT
CASSPGQNTEAFF
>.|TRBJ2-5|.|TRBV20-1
TGCAGTGCTAGTCTTCAGGTCTGGGCCCACCAAGAGACCCAGTACTTC
CSASLQVWAHQETQYF
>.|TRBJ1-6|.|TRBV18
TGTGCCAGCTCACCCAACGTTCGGTCCAATTCACCCCTCCACTTT
CASSPNVRSNSPLHF
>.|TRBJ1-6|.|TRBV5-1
TGCGCCAGCAGTTCCAGGGTCGGCAATTCACCCCTCCACTTT
CASSSRVGNSPLHF
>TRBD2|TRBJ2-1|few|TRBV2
TGTGCCACCCAGCCGGTGCGGGGGGACAATGAGCAGTTCTTC
CATQPVRGDNEQFF
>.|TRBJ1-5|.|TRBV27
TGTGCCAGCAGTCCACAGGGAAGCAATCAGCCCCAGCATTTT
CASSPQGSNQPQHF
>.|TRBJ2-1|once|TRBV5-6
TGTGCCAGCAGCCAGGGGGGCCACAGCAATGAGCAGTTCTTC
CASSQGGHSNEQFF
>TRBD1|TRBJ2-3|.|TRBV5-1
TGCGCCAGCAGCTCCGGGCAGGGGGTTATCACAGATACGCAGTATTTT
CASSSGQGVITDTQYF
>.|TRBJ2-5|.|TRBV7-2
TGTGCCAGCAGCTTTAGGTCGGGGGGCCCCGGAGAGACCCAGTACTTC
CASSFRSGGPGETQYF
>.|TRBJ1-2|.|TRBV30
TGTGCCTGGAGGCCCCCCGGGGGGTTCTATGGCTACACCTTC
CAWRPPGGFYGYTF
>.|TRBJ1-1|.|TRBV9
TGTGCCAGCAGCGCGGGATACCGTCCGGGGAACACTGAAGCTTTCTTT
CASSAGYRPGNTEAFF
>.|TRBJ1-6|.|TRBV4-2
TGTGCCAGCAGCCAAGTCGAAGGGGCTTCACCCCTCCACTTT
CASSQVEGASPLHF
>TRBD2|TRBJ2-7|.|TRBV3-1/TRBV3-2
TGTGCCAGCAGCCAAGGAGCGGGAGGGGCTCGCGAGCAGTACTTC
CASSQGAGGAREQYF
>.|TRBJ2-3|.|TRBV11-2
TGTGCCAGCAGCTTACGTCGGGGAGACCAGGCCACGCAGTATTTT
CASSLRRGDQATQYF
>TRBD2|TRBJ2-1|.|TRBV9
TGTGCCAGCAGCGGGGGGGACTACGGCTCCTACAATGAGCAGTTCTTC
CASSGGDYGSYNEQFF
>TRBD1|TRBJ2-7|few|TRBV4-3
TGCGCCAGCAGCCATAGGGGTCATGCCAGGGGGCAAGTGCAGTACTTC
CASSHRGHARGQVQYF
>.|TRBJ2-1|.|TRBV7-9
TGTGCCAGCAGCGCGGGACTCTCACCTCACAATGAGCAGTTCTTC
CASSAGLSPHNEQFF
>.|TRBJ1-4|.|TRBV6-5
TGTGCCAGCGGAAGGATGGGGGCGTGGGAAAAACTGTTTTTT
CASGRMGAWEKLFF
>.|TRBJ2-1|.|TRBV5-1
TGCGCCAGCAGCTTGGTACAGGGGAGGTACAATGAGCAGTTCTTC
CASSLVQGRYNEQFF
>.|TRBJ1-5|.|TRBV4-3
TGCGCCAGCAGCCAAGACGTAGTCCATCAGCCCCAGCATTTT
CASSQDVVHQPQHF
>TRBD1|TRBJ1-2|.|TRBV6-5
TGTGCCAGCAGCCAGGGGGCTGTTGGCTACACCTTC
CASSQGAVGYTF
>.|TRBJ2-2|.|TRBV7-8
TGTGCCAGCAGCCTATTACAAACCAGAAACACCGGGGAGCTGTTTTTT
CASSLLQTRNTGELFF
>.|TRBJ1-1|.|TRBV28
TGTGCCAGCAGTTTAATGGGCGCTGAAGCTTTCTTT
CASSLMGAEAFF
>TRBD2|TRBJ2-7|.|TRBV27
TGTGCCAGCAGCCTAGTAGCCGGGAGGGCCGCCTACGAGCAGTACTTC
CASSLVAGRAAYEQYF
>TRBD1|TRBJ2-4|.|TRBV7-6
TGTGCCAGCAGCTCGGACAGGCGCCCAAACATTCAGTACTTC
CASSSDRRPNIQYF
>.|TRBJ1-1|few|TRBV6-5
TGTGCCAGCAGTTACTCAGTCCCGGAGAGGACTGAAGCTTTCTTT
CASSYSVPERTEAFF
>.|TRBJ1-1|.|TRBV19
TGTGCCAGTAGTAGAACATTGAACACTGAAGCTTTCTTT
CASSRTLNTEAFF
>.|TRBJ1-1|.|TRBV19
TGTGCCAGTAGTGGGATAGGGGCAGGGCTGGGCACTGAAGCTTTCTTT
CASSGIGAGLGTEAFF
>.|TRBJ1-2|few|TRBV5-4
TGTGCCAGCAGCTTGTCTTTCGGGGAGAGGGGCTACACCTTC
CASSLSFGERGYTF
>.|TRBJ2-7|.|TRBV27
TGTGCCAGCAGTTTAGCAGGCCTACCCGGGGACGAGCAGTACTTC
CASSLAGLPGDEQYF
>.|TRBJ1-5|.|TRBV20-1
TGCAGTGCTAGTGGGTGGACAGCGCTATATAGCAATCAGCCCCAGCATTTT
CSASGWTALYSNQPQHF
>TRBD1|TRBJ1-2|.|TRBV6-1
TGTGCCAGCAGGGGACAGGGGGGTGGCTACACCTTC
CASRGQGGGYTF
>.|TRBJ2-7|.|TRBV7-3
TGTGCCAGCAGCTTAATGGCGGGGCGTGGCTACGAGCAGTACTTC
CASSLMAGRGYEQYF
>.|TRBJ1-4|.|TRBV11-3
TGTGCCAGCAGCTCTGGCATGCAGGGACTTAATGAAAAACTGTTTTTT
CASSSGMQGLNEKLFF
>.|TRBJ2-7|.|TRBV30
TGTGCCTGGTCCTTGGGGACTTCTGTCTACGAGCAGTACTTC
CAWSLGTSVYEQYF